These 8 T cell receptor beta chains were all obtained from the same sample, sequenced in a study of blood T cells in healthy people across ages. Primed by a sample-barcoded 5' primer and a J-beta primer mix, a second PCR proceeded for 7 to 11 cycles. Each CDR3 protein gets one entry after TCRdb re-called the 5' RACE reads with MiXCR. The repertoire holds hundreds of thousands of distinct CDR3 sequences, with under 65% as singletons. Sequences were obtained from blood. The origin of the receptors is a man in his sixties in good health.

Only a few counts were recorded for this clonotype. The chain is built from TRBV20-1 and TRBJ1-2; 8 positions agree with TRBD1. The V gene end was trimmed by 5 bases and the J gene end by 4 bases; junction bases not matched to a gene: 9. The CDR3 sequence is 14 residues long. From germline, CDR1 is DFQATT and CDR2 SNEGSKA (reference sequence). The CDR3 reads CSAWQGAAGYGYTF. CDR3 coding DNA: TGCAGTGCTTGGCAGGGGGCGGCCGGCTATGGCTACACCTTC.

This clonotype was detected a few times. The rearrangement uses TRBV7-2 and TRBJ2-1; D gene ambiguous. The CDR3 runs to 13 residues. Germline CDR1 is SGHTA and CDR2 is FQGNSA. Trimming removed 6 bases from V and 5 bases from J, with 11 bases in between. CDR3 in amino acids: CASRITRDNEQFF. CDR3 nucleotide sequence: TGTGCCAGCAGGATCACAAGAGACAATGAGCAGTTCTTC.

The chain joins TRBV5-1 to TRBJ2-3; TRBD2 aligns across 14 bases. This CDR3 is 17 amino acids long. Germline lookup yields CDR1 SGHRS and CDR2 YFSETQ. Trimming cost V 4 bases and J 5 bases; bases outside gene matches: 9. The CDR3 DNA sequence: TGCGCCAGCAGCCCAATGACTAGCGGGGGGGCCGTAGATACGCAGTATTTT. Translation: CASSPMTSGGAVDTQYF.

Concerning this clonotype itself: As the CDR3 is not closed by the conserved phenylalanine or tryptophan, this likely results from a read error. V gene TRBV10-1 combines with J gene TRBJ2-7; D is perhaps TRBD1 or TRBD2 (5 bases each). Germline V gives CDR1 WNHNN, CDR2 SYGVQD (reference sequence). Trimming removed 3 bases from V and 4 bases from J, with 13 bases in between. CDR3 size: 14 residues. CDR3 nucleotides: TGCGCCAGCAGTGAAGGTCTCGGGGCATACGAGCAGTACCTC. This encodes CASSEGLGAYEQYL.

Worth noting for this clonotype: A much larger clone lies a single base off, so this may be a read error. The V gene is TRBV10-2, the J gene TRBJ1-1; D is possibly TRBD1 (6 bases). Germline V gene lookup returns CDR1 WSHSY and CDR2 SAAADI. The CDR3 is 16 amino acids. CDR3: CTSSELLTGMNTEAFF. In DNA form, the CDR3 reads TGCACCAGCAGTGAGCTACTCACAGGGATGAACACTGAAGCTTTCTTT.

This chain links TRBV5-1 with TRBJ2-4; the D is unclear. Per the germline V gene, CDR1 is SGHRS and CDR2 is YFSETQ. V dropped 0 bases and J dropped 0 bases, with 13 bases sitting between them. The CDR3 spans 17 residues. The CDR3 here is CASSLAHGDVAKNIQYF. The DNA of the CDR3 is TGCGCCAGCAGCTTGGCCCACGGTGACGTAGCCAAAAACATTCAGTACTTC.

The chain combines TRBV6-6 with TRBJ2-7, with D possibly being TRBD1 or TRBD2 (5 bases each). The CDR3 runs 13 residues. The germline V gene has CDR1 MNHNY and CDR2 SVGAGI (reference sequence). V gave up 6 bases and J gave up 7 bases, with 16 bases separating them. In DNA, the CDR3 is TGTGCCAGCAGCCGGGACGGCTTCTTAGAGCAGTACTTC. Translating it yields CASSRDGFLEQYF.

This clonotype was observed a few times. This rearrangement joins TRBV4-1 to TRBJ1-6, with TRBD1 matching 10 bases. This CDR3 comprises 19 residues. Germline assignment: CDR1 MGHRA and CDR2 YSYEKL. Unmatched junction bases numbered 10, after V lost 3 bases and J lost 2 bases. The DNA of the CDR3 is TGCGCCAGCAGCCAGTCCGGGACAGGGGTTGGAACCTATAATTCACCCCTCCACTTT. Translated, it gives CASSQSGTGVGTYNSPLHF.